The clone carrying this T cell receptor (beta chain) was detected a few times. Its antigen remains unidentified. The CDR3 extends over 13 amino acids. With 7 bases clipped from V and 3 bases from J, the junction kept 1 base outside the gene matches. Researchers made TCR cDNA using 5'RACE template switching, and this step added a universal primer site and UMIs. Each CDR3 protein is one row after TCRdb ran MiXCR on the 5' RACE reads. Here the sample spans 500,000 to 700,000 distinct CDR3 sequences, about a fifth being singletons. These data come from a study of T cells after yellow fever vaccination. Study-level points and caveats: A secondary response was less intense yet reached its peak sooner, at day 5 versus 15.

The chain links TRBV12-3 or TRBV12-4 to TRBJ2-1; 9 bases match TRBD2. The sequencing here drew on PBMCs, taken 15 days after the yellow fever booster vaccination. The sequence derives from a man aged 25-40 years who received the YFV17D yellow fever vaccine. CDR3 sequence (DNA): TGTGCCAGCAAGCGGGAGGACTACAATGAGCAGTTCTTC. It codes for CASKREDYNEQFF.